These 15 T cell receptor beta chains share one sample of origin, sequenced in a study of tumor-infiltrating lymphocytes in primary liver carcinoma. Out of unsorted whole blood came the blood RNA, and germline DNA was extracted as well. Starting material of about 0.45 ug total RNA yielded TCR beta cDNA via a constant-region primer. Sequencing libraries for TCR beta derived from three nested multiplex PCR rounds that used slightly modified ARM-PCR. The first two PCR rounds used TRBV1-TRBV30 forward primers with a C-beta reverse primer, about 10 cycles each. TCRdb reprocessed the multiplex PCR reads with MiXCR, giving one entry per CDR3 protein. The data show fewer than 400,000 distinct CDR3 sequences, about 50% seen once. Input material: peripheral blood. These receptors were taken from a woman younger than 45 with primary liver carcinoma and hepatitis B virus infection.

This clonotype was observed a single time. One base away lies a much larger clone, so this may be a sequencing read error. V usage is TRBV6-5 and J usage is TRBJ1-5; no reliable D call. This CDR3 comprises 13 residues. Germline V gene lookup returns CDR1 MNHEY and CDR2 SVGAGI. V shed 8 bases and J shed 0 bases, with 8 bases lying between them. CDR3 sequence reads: CASQENSNQPQHF. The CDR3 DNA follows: TGTGCCAGCCAGGAGAATAGCAATCAGCCCCAGCATTTT.

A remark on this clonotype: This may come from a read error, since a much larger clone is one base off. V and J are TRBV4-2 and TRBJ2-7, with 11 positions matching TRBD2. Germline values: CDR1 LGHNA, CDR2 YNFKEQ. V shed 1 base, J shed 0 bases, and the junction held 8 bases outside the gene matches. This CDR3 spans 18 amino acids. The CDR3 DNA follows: TGTGCCAGCAGCCAAGGTCAGCTAGCGGGAGGAGCCTCCTACGAGCAGTACTTC. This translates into CASSQGQLAGGASYEQYF.

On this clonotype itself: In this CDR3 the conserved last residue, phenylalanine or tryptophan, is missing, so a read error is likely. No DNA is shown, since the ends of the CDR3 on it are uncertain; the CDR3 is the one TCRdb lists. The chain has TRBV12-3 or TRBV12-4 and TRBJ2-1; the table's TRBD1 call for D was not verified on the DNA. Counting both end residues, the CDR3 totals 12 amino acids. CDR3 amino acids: CACSRPGQGLRL.

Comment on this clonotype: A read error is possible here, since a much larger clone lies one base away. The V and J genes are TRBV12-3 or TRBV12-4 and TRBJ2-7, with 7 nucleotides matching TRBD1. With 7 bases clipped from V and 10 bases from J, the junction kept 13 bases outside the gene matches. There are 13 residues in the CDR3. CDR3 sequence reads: CASKRQGSGDQYF. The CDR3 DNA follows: TGTGCCAGCAAAAGACAGGGTTCGGGTGACCAGTACTTC.

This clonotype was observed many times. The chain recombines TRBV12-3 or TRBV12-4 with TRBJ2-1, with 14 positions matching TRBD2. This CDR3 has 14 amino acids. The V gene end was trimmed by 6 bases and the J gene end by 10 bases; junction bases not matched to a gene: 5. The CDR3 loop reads CASSLGLAGVEQFF. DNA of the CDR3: TGTGCCAGCAGCCTGGGACTAGCGGGAGTGGAGCAGTTCTTC.

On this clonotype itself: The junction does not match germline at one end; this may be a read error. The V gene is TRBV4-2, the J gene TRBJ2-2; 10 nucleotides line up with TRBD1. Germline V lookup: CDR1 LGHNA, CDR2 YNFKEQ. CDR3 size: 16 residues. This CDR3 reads CASSQAGTGAAGKLFF. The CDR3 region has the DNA TGTGCCAGCAGCCAGGCCGGGACAGGGGCGGCCGGGAAGCTGTTTTTT.

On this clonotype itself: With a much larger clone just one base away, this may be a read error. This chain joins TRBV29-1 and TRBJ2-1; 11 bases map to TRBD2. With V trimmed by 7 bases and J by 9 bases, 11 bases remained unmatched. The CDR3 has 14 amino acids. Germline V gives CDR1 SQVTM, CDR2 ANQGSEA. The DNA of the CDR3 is TGCAGCGGACGGGATAGCGGGAGGGCCATTGAGCAGTTCTTC. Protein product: CSGRDSGRAIEQFF.

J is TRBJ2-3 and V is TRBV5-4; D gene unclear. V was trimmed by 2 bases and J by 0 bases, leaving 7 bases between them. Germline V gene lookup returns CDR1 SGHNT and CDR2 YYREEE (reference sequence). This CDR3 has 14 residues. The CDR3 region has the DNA TGTGCCAGCAGCTTCCCGGACAGCACAGATACGCAGTATTTT. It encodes CASSFPDSTDTQYF.

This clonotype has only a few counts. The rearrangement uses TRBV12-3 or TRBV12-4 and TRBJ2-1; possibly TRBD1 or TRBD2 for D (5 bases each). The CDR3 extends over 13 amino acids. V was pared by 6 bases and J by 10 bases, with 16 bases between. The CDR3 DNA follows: TGTGCCAGCAGGAAAGGGACGTCGAGCGAGCAGTTCTTC. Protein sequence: CASRKGTSSEQFF.

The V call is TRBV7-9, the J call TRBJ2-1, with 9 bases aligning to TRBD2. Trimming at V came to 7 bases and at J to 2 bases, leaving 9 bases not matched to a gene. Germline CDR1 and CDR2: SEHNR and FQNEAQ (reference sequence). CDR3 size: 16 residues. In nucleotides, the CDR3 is TGTGCCAGCAACTTGGGGCTAGCGGGACCCTACAATGAGCAGTTCTTC. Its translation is CASNLGLAGPYNEQFF.

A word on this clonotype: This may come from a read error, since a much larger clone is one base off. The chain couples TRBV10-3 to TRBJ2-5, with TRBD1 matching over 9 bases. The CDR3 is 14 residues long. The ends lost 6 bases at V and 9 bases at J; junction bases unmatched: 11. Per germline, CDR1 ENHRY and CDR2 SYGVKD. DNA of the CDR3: TGTGCCATCAGAAGGGACAGGGTGGACGAGGCCCAGTACTTC. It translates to CAIRRDRVDEAQYF.

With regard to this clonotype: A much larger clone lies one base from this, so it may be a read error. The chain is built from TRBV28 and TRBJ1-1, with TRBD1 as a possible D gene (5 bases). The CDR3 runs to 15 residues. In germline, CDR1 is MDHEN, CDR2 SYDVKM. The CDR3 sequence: CVSSFRQYKDTEAFF. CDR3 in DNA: TGTGTCAGCAGTTTTCGACAGTATAAAGACACTGAAGCTTTCTTT.

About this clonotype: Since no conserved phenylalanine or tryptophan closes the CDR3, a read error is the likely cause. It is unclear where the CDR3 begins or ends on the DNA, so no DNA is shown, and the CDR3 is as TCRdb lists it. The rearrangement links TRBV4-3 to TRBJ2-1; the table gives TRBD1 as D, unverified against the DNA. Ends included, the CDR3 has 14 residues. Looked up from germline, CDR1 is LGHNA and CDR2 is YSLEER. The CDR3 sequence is CTSSQDQGRGLKFL.

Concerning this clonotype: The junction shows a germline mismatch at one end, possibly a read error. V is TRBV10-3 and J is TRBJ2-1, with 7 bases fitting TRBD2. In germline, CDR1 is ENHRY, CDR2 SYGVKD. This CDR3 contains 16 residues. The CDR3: CVIRAGGGRAYNEQFF. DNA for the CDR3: TGTGTCATCAGGGCCGGCGGTGGGAGGGCCTACAATGAGCAGTTCTTC.

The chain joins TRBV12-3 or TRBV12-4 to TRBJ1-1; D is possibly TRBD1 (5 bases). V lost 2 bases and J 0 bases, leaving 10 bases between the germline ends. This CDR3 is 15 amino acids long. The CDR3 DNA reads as TGTGCCAGCAGTTTAAGGGACGGTCTGAACACTGAAGCTTTCTTT. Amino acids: CASSLRDGLNTEAFF.